This T cell receptor (beta chain) appears in the sequencing data of a study of T cell repertoires in cytomegalovirus infection (dated by TCRdb to between 2018 and 2021). With regard to the full study: Donor HLA type was relevant to the analysis, as public TCR beta signatures indicated carriage of CMV infection together with the matching HLA type.

Broader findings and caveats from the paper: The ex vivo response was dominated by HLA-C-restricted CMV-specific TCR beta clonotypes, and the single most frequent clonotype in two of eight donors was supplied by these HLA-C-restricted clonotypes. In both this cohort and an independent roughly 350-donor cohort, the cumulative frequency of public TCR beta family members distinguished carriers of CMV infection plus the relevant HLA type.

V and J lose 5 bases and 0 bases, and a span of 11 bases separates them. The germline V gene encodes CDR1 PRHDT and CDR2 FYEKMQ (reference sequence). The CDR3 runs 15 amino acids, cysteine and phenylalanine included. Only the CDR3 region is kept as DNA, spanning 45 bases read in frame from base 1. The instrument given in TCRdb is Illumina HiSeq 1500. TCRdb itself trimmed the public reads at Q25 with fastp, ran MiXCR and retained productive beta chains. Here each entry gathers all rows of one CDR3 protein and keeps the most common genes and DNA. The sample data list approximately 500,000 distinct CDR3 sequences, and roughly 10% of these were observed just once. The top ten hold 9.5% to 13% of the sample. This clonotype was observed a few times. Its antigen is still unknown. Base qualities are not at hand, and no much larger clone is one base apart.

Material for sequencing was PBMCs. The chain couples TRBV13 to TRBJ2-1; the D gene cannot be resolved reliably. The receptor was isolated from a human donor in good health (CMV status not recorded). Some clones in this sample may be carry-over from other donors' samples. Here is the DNA: TGTGCCAGCAGCACCTCTCGGAGCTCCTACAATGAGCAGTTCTTC. Translated, this is CASSTSRSSYNEQFF.